The following is a T cell receptor (beta chain) sequence with its context. This sample was included in a study of blood T cell repertoires in COVID-19. Overall study: The cDNA or gDNA used as material had been derived from T cells, B-cell-depleted T cells, or PBMCs.

The germline CDR1 and CDR2 sequences are LNHDA and SQIVND (reference sequence). The trim removed 6 bases at V and 5 bases at J, leaving 10 bases unmatched. There are 16 residues in the CDR3. Sequencing was performed with immunoSEQ multiplex PCR; in TCRdb, only in-frame clones are kept and a portion is missing. This sample has about 210,000 clones, with around 86% found just once. The clonotype comes from a young man in a cohort exposed to, infected with or recovered from COVID-19 (not recorded which). V usage is TRBV19 and J usage is TRBJ2-2; TRBD2 matches 9 bases. The sample taken for sequencing was PBMCs or T cells enriched from blood (not recorded which). In nucleotides, the CDR3 is TGTGCCAGTAGAAAAGGTAGCGGGAGAGATACCGGGGAGCTGTTTTTT. This translates into CASRKGSGRDTGELFF.